Here is one T cell receptor beta chain with its context. Its cognate antigen is unknown. This record comes from a study of T cell responses to AZD1222 COVID-19 vaccine. General study points: Just five to seven people given AZD1222 tested seropositive at baseline. Sampling that yielded the repertoires occurred only after the peak T cell response. A mostly white British donor set with more females was recruited, and clonal diversity was possibly underestimated.

The length of the CDR3 is 13 residues. The ends were cut back, 7 bases at V and 5 bases at J, with 12 bases in the middle. Per the germline V gene, CDR1 is WSHSY and CDR2 is SAAADI. Assay: immunoSEQ multiplex PCR; the TCRdb copy retains only in-frame clones and omits some. Counted here are roughly 100,000 clones, around nine tenths occurring once; the ten biggest clones make up roughly 3.5%. V gene TRBV10-2 combines with J gene TRBJ1-5, with a weak D call TRBD1 (6 bases). Sequences were derived from peripheral blood, sampled on day 0 of AZD1222 vaccination. This clonotype was obtained from an adult in good health. The CDR3 loop is CASTQGIDQPQHF. The CDR3 coding sequence is TGCGCCAGCACTCAGGGGATAGATCAGCCCCAGCATTTT.